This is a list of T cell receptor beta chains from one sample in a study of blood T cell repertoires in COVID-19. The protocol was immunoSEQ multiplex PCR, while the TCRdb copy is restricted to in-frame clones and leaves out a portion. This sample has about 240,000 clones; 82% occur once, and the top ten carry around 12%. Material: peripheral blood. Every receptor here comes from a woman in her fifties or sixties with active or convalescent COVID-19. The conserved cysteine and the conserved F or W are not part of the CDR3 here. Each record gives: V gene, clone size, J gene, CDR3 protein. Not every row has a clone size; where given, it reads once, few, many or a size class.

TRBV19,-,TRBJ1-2,ASSIDRGVDYGYT
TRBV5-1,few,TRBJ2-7,ASSLSDSPRSEQY
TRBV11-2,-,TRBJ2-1,ASSYLRTGYNEQF
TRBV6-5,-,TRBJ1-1,ASSYTPRPLNTEAF
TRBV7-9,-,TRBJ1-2,ASSPDRVGVVGGYT
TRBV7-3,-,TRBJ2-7,ASSLGGDRTYEQY
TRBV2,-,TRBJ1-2,ASRPQTAYGYT
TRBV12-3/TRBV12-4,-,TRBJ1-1,ASSWGDGTEAF
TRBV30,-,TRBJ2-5,AWSVLGGTQY
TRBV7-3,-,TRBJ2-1,ASSLMGRGTGNEQF
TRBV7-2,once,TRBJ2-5,ASSSSPRGLAGAQETQY
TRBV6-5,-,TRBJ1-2,ASSYDGRGQGYT
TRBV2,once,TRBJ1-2,ASTRGGSGYT
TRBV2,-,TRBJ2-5,ASSEAKRGALPEETQY
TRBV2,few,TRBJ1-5,ASSDRDRVGQPQH
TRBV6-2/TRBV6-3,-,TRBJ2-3,ATSLLSGNPHTDTQY
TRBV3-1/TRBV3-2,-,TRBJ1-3,ASSFTGHSGNTIY
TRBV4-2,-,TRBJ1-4,ASSQGGTGNEKLF
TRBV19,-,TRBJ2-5,ASSIDWADQETQY
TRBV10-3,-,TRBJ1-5,AISEKGTVDNQPQH
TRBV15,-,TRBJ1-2,ATSRGLGANYGYT
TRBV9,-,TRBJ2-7,ASSEGDPQIYEQY
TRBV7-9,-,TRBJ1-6,ATLNRGREGSSPLH
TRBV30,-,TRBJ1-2,AWRIQGVEGYT
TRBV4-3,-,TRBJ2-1,ASSQETGGWESSYNEQF
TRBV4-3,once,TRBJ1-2,ASSQETGGYGYT
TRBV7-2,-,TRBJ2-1,ASSLAGLAGGNEQF
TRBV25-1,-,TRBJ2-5,ASSDWGAGGGETQY
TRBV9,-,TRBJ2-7,ASSVGGETYEQY
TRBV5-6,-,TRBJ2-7,ASSLMTGMAYEQY
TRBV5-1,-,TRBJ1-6,ASSWGASAYNSPLH
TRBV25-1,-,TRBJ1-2,ASSPYSGNYGYT
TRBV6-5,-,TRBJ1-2,ASRDLGTGGGYT
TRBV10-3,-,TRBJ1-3,AIGGTGRSGNTIY
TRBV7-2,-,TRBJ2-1,ASSLVFSGTGPVEQF
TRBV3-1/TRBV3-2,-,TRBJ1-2,ASSQDWGQGYGYT
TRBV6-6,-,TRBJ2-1,ASSRTGAYNEQF
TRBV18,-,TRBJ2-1,ASSPGEGSLFDEQF